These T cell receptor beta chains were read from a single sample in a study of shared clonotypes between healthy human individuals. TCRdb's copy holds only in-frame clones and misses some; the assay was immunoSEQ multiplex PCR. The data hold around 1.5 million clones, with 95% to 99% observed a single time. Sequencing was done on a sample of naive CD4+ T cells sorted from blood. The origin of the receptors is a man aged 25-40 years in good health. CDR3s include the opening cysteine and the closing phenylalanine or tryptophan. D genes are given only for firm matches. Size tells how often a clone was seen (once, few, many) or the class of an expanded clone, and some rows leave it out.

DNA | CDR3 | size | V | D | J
TGTGCCAGCAGTGACAGGAGGTCGGGTCTCACAGATACGCAGTATTTT | CASSDRRSGLTDTQYF | - | TRBV7-3 | - | TRBJ2-3
TGTGCCAGCAGCGCCCTACCCAGACAGGACTCTCAAGAGACCCAGTACTTC | CASSALPRQDSQETQYF | - | TRBV9 | - | TRBJ2-5
TGCGCCAGCAGCTTGGCTGGGGACAGGGGGCATCGGAATGAGCAGTTCTTC | CASSLAGDRGHRNEQFF | - | TRBV5-1 | TRBD1 | TRBJ2-1
TGTGCCAGCCAAGGAGGGGACTATGGCTACACCTTC | CASQGGDYGYTF | - | TRBV6-5 | - | TRBJ1-2
TGTGCCAGCAGTTACGGGGGTCTGGGCAATCAGCCCCAGCATTTT | CASSYGGLGNQPQHF | once | TRBV6-6 | - | TRBJ1-5
TGTGCCATCAGGGACACAGATACGCAGTATTTT | CAIRDTDTQYF | - | TRBV10-3 | - | TRBJ2-3
TGCGCCAGCAGCCAAGAACTAGCGGGAACAGATACGCAGTATTTT | CASSQELAGTDTQYF | - | TRBV4-3 | TRBD2 | TRBJ2-3
TGTGCCAGCTCACCCAACAGGGCTTTGAACACTGAAGCTTTCTTT | CASSPNRALNTEAFF | - | TRBV18 | - | TRBJ1-1
TGTGCCAGCAACCCCCAAGGACAGTTTTTCTATGGCTACACCTTC | CASNPQGQFFYGYTF | - | TRBV2 | - | TRBJ1-2
TGTGCCAGTAACAGAGCTAGCGGGGCTTACAATGAGCAGTTCTTC | CASNRASGAYNEQFF | - | TRBV19 | TRBD2 | TRBJ2-1
TGTGCCAGCAGCTTTTCTCAGGGAAATCAGCCCCAGCATTTT | CASSFSQGNQPQHF | - | TRBV7-9 | - | TRBJ1-5
TGTGCCAGCAGCTTGGCGATAGCGGGAGGGCCTACAGATACGCAGTATTTT | CASSLAIAGGPTDTQYF | - | TRBV5-4 | TRBD2 | TRBJ2-3
TGTGCCAGCAGTTGGGACAGCTCTAATGAAAAACTGTTTTTT | CASSWDSSNEKLFF | - | TRBV5-4 | TRBD1 | TRBJ1-4
TGTGCCAGCAGTTTAAGTGGGGGTGGGCGCGAAGCTTTCTTT | CASSLSGGGREAFF | - | TRBV28 | - | TRBJ1-1
TGTGCCAGCAGCTTAGGGACTAACACCGGGGAGCTGTTTTTT | CASSLGTNTGELFF | - | TRBV11-3 | - | TRBJ2-2
TGTGCCAGCAGTTTAGTCGGACGGGAAAAACTGTTTTTT | CASSLVGREKLFF | - | TRBV28 | - | TRBJ1-4